This T cell receptor (beta chain) was found in a study of T cell responses to AZD1222 COVID-19 vaccine (dated by TCRdb to the early 2020s). Regarding the research as a whole: TCR sequencing was performed for about 240 trial participants, of whom about 200 were given two doses of AZD1222 and approximately 25 were given two doses of MenACWY control vaccine. Trial participants were enrolled by age into 18-55, 56-69 and 70-plus year subgroups, with about 150, 27 and 61 TCR-sequenced participants respectively.

Details on this clone: Its antigen is still unknown. Qualities for individual bases were not recorded, and no much larger clone is one base off.

The CDR3 regions of human TCRbeta chains were subjected to immunosequencing. Per the authors' processing: Repertoire TCRs were matched against a reference library of SARS-CoV-2-specific TCRs generated with the MIRA antigen-specificity platform. Breadth was defined as the fraction of unique TCRs that were SARS-CoV-2-associated. Depth was defined as the fraction of total T cells that were SARS-CoV-2-associated. Each spike-specific TCR was assigned to its reactive spike region and to a CD4 or CD8 class using the MIRA data. Log10-transformed breadth and depth values were compared by one-way ANOVA with Sidak's multiple comparisons tests. TCRdb took over this immuneACCESS table, retaining in-frame rearrangements with V and J assigned. Such tables are incomplete; in checked studies, under half of the missing clones stem from an unresolved V gene, and the remainder is unexplained. The DNA was the basis for D and trimming; V, J and clone size are from that table. Here the sample has under 200,000 clones; about 90% occur a single time. Roughly 4.5% of the sample is taken by the ten largest.

Per the publication, the time point label means: baseline before first vaccination. Interpreted using the paper, the treatment or condition label stands for: meningococcal conjugate vaccine given as trial control. Vaccinee samples came from UK trials COV001 and COV002, including a single-blind randomized controlled phase 2/3 trial of AZD1222 (ChAdOx1 nCoV-19) in healthy adults. For TCRbeta chain sequencing, PBMC samples were collected from trial participants at day 0 and at day 28 after the second dose. CDR3 length: 13 amino acids, cysteine to phenylalanine. Just CDR3 DNA is preserved here, 39 bases in frame from base 1. Trimming removed 11 bases from V and 5 bases from J; the gene matches leave 11 bases unexplained. Based on the germline V gene, the CDR1 and CDR2 sequences are ENHRY and SYGVKD. Broader findings and caveats from the paper: Nearly half of unique spike-specific TCRs reportedly recognized epitopes outside regions mutated in the B.1.351 and B.1.1.7 variants. No day 14 peak-response samples were available, so repertoires were characterized only after the peak T cell response. Conclusions about previously exposed vaccinees are limited, since just a handful of AZD1222 recipients were seropositive for SARS-CoV-2 at baseline. Vaccine-associated CD4 TCRs spanned the whole spike protein, with dominant responses in regions 160-218 and 743-854. After two AZD1222 doses, both the breadth and the depth of spike-specific TCRs were significantly higher than at day 0 and than in MenACWY recipients. In the small 56-69-year group, the increase in depth fell short of significance, most likely because of low power. Participants were mostly white British and included more females than males, and it was suggested by the authors that clonal diversity may have been underestimated.

The clonotype was recovered from an adult in good health. The input for sequencing was peripheral blood, taken on day 0 of MenACWY control vaccination. Here the chain combines TRBV10-3 and TRBJ1-1, with TRBD1 identical over 7 junction bases. CDR3 protein: CASIGRGGTEAFF. The DNA sequence is TGTGCCTCCATAGGCAGGGGGGGGACTGAAGCTTTCTTT.